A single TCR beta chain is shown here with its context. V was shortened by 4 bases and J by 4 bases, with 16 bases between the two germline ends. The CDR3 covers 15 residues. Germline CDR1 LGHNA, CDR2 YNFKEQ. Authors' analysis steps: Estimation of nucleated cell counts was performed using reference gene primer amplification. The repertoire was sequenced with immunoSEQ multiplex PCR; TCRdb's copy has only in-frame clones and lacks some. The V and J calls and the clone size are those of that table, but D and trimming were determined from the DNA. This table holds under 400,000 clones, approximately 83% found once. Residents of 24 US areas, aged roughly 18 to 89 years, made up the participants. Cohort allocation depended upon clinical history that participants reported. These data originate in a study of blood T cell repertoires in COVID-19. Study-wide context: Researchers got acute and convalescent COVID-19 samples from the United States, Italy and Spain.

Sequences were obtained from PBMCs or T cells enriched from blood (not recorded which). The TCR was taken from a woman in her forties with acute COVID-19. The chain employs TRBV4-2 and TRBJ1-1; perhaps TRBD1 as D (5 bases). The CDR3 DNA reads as TGTGCCAGCAGCCCTCTACGGGGGAAACCCACTGAAGCTTTCTTT. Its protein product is CASSPLRGKPTEAFF.